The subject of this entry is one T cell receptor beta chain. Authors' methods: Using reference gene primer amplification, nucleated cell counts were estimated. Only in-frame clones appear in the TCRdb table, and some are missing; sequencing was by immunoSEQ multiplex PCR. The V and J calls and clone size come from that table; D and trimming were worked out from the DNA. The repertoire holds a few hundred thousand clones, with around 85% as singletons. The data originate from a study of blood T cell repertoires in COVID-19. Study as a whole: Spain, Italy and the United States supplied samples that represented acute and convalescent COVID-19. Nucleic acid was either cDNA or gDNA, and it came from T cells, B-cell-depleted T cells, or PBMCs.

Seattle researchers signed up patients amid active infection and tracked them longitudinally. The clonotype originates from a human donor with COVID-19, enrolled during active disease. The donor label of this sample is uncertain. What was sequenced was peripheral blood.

CDR3 amino acids: CASSIGDPDRARTEAFF. The CDR3 nucleotides are TGTGCCAGTAGTATAGGGGACCCAGACAGGGCTAGAACTGAAGCTTTCTTT. The chain joins TRBV19 to TRBJ1-1; TRBD1 agrees at 7 bases. V dropped 1 base and J dropped 5; count of bases not matched to a gene: 13. The CDR3 is made up of 17 amino acids. Germline-derived CDR1 and CDR2 are LNHDA and SQIVND (reference sequence).